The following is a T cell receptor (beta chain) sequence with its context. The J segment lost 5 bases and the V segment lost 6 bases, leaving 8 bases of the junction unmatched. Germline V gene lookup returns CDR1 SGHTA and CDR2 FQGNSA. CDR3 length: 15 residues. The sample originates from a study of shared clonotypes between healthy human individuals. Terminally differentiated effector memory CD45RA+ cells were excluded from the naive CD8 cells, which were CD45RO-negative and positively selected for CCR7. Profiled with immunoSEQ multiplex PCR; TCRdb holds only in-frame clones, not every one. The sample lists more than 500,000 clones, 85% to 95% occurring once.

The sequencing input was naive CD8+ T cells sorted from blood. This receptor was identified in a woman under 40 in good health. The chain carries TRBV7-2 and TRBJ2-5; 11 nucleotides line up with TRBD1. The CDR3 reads CASRRRTGGWETQYF. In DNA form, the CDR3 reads TGTGCCAGCAGGCGGCGGACAGGGGGCTGGGAGACCCAGTACTTC.